This TCR beta chain originates from a study of T cell repertoires and HLA-DP antigens. Across the whole study: Versus self, one alloantigen differed at one groove amino acid, the other at about 9. Findings and limits, study-wide: Sorted CD137+ clonality was 0.35 to 0.5 for both alloantigens, versus 0.035 to 0.045 pre-culture.

This clone was seen only once. Its cognate antigen is unknown. The CDR3 consists of 16 residues. Per germline, CDR1 SGHTA and CDR2 FQGNSA. With 5 bases removed from V and 3 bases from J, the gap between germline ends came to 16 bases. Here immunoSEQ multiplex PCR was the method, and the copy in TCRdb shows in-frame clones only, minus some. The sample shows about 73,000 clones, just under 80% of them seen only once. The receptor's source is a man aged 55-75 years in good health and CMV-seronegative. The chain recombines TRBV7-2 with TRBJ2-2; D uncertain. Sequencing used CD4+ T cells from PBMCs. The CDR3 is CASSPRRARYTGELFF. Here the CDR3 DNA reads TGTGCCAGCAGCCCACGTCGGGCGCGATACACCGGGGAGCTGTTTTTT.